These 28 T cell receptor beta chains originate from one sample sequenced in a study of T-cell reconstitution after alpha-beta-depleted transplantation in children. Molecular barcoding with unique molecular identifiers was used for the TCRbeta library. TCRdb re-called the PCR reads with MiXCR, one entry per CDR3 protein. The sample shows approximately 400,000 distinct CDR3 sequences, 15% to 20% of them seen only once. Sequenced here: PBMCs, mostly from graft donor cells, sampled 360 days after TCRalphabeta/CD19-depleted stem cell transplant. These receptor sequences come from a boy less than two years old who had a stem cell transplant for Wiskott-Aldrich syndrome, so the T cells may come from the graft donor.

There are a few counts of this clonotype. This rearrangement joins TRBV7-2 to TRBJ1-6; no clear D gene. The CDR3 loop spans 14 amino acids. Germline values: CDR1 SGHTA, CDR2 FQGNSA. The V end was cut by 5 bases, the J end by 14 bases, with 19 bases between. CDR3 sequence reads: CASSILMDRAALHF. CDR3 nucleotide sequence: TGTGCCAGCAGCATCTTGATGGACCGCGCTGCCCTCCACTTT.

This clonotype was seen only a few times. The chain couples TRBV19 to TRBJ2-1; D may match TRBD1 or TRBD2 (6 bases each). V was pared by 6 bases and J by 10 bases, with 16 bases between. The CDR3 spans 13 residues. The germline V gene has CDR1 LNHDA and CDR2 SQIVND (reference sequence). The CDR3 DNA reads TGTGCCAGTAGCCGGGGGCGGTGGGAGGAGCAGTTCTTC. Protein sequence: CASSRGRWEEQFF.

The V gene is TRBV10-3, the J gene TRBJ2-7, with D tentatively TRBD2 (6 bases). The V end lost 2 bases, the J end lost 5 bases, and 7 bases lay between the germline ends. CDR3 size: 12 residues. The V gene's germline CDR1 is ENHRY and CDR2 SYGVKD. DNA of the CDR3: TGTGCCATCAGTGAGGGGGGGAACGAGCAGTACTTC. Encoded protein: CAISEGGNEQYF.

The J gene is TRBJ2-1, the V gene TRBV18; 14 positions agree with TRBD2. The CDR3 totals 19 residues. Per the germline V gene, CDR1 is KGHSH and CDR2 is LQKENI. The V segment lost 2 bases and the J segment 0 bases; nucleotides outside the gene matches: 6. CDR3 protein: CASSPGLAGGPSSYNEQFF. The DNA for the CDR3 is TGTGCCAGCTCACCAGGACTAGCGGGAGGTCCGAGCTCCTACAATGAGCAGTTCTTC.

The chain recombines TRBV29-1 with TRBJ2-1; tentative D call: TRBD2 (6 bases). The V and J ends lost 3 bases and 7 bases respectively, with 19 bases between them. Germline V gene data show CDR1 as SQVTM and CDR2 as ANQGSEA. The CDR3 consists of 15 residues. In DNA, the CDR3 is TGCAGCGTTGACCCTAGCTGGAGGGCGGGTAATGAGCAGTTCTTC. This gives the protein CSVDPSWRAGNEQFF.

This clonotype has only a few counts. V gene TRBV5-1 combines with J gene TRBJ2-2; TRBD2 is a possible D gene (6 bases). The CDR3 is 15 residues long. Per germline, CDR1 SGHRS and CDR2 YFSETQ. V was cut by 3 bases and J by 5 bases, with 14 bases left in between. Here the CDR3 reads CASSSSQEGTGELFF. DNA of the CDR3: TGCGCCAGCAGCTCCTCCCAGGAGGGAACCGGGGAGCTGTTTTTT. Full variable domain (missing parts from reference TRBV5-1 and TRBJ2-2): KAGVTQTPRYLIKTRGQQVTLSCSPISGHRSVSWYQQTPGQGLQFLFEYFSETQRNKGNFPGRFSGRQFSNSRSEMNVSTLELGDSALYLCASSSSQEGTGELFFGEGSRLTVL.

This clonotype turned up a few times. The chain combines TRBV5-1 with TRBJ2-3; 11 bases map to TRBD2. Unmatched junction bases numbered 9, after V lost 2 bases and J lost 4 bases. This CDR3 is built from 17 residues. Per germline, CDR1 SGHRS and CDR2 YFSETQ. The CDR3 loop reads CASSFVSGRAIADTQYF. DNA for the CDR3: TGCGCCAGCAGCTTTGTTAGCGGGAGGGCCATTGCAGATACGCAGTATTTT.

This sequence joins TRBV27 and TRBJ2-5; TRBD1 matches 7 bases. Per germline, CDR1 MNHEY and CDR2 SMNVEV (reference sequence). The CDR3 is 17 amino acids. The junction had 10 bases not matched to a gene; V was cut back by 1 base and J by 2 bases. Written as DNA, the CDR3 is TGTGCCAGCAGTTTATTCCCTACAGGGGTGGGTCAAGAGACCCAGTACTTC. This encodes CASSLFPTGVGQETQYF.

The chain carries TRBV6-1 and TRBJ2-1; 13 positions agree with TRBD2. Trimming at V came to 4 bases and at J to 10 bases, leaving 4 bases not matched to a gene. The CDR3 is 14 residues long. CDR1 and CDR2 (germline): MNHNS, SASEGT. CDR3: CASSGTSGGQEQFF. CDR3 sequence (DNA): TGTGCCAGCAGTGGGACTAGCGGGGGCCAAGAGCAGTTCTTC.

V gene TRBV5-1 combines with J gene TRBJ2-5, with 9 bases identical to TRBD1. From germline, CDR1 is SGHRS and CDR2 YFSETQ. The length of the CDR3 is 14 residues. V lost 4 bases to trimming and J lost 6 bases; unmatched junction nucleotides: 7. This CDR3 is CASSLGTGRKTQYF. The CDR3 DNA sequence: TGCGCCAGCAGCCTCGGGACAGGGAGGAAGACCCAGTACTTC.

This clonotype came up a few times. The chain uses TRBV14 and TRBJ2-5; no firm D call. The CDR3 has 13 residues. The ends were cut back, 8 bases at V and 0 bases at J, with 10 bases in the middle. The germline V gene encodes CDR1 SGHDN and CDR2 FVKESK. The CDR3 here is CASRKVYQETQYF. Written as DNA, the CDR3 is TGTGCCAGCCGGAAGGTGTACCAAGAGACCCAGTACTTC. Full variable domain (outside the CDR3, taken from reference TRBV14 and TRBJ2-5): EAGVTQFPSHSVIEKGQTVTLRCDPISGHDNLYWYRRVMGKEIKFLLHFVKESKQDESGMPNNRFLAERTGGTYSTLKVQPAELEDSGVYFCASRKVYQETQYFGPGTRLLVL.

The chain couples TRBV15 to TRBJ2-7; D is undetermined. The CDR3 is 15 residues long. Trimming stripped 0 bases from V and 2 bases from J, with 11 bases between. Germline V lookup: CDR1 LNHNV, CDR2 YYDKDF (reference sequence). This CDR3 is CATSRDGMGPYEQYF. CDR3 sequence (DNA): TGTGCCACCAGCAGAGATGGCATGGGTCCCTACGAGCAGTACTTC. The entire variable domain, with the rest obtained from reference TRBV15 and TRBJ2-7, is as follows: DAMVIQNPRYQVTQFGKPVTLSCSQTLNHNVMYWYQQKSSQAPKLLFHYYDKDFNNEADTPDNFQSRRPNTSFCFLDIRSPGLGDTAMYLCATSRDGMGPYEQYFGPGTRLTVT.

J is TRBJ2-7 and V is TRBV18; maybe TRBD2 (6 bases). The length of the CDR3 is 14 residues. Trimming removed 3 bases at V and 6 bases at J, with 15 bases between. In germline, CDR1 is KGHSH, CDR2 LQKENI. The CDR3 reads CASSPRDSSPEQYF. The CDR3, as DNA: TGTGCCAGCTCACCGCGGGACTCCTCTCCCGAGCAGTACTTC.

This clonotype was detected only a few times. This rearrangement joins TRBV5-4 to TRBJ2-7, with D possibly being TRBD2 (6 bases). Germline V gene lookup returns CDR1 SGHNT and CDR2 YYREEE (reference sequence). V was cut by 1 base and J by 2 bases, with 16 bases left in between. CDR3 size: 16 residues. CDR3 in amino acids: CASSLWREVGTYEQYF. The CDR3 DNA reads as TGTGCCAGCAGCTTGTGGAGGGAGGTGGGTACCTACGAGCAGTACTTC.

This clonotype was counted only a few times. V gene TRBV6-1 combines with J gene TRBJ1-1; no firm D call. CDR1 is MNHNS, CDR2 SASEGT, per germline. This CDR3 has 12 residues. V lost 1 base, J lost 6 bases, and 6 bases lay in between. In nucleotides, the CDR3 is TGTGCCAGCAGTGAAGGGGTCCCTGAAGCTTTCTTT. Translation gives CASSEGVPEAFF.

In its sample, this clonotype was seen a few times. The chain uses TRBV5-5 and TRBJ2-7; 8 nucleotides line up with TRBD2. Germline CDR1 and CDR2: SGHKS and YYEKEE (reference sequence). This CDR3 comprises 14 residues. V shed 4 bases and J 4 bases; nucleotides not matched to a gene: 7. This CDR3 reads CASSRAGAGYEQYF. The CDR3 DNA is TGTGCCAGCAGCCGAGCGGGGGCGGGATACGAGCAGTACTTC.

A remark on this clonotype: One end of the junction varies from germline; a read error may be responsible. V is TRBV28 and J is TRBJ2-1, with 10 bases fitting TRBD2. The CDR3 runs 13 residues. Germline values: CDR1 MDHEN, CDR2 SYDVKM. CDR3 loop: CPSKRGGGNEQFF. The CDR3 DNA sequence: TGTCCCAGCAAGCGGGGGGGGGGCAATGAGCAGTTCTTC.

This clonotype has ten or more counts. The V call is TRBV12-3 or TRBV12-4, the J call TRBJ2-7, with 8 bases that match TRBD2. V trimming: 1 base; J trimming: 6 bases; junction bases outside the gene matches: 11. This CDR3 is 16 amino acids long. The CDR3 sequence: CASSLVAGRAVIEQYF. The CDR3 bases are TGTGCCAGCAGTTTAGTAGCCGGGAGGGCCGTTATCGAGCAGTACTTC.

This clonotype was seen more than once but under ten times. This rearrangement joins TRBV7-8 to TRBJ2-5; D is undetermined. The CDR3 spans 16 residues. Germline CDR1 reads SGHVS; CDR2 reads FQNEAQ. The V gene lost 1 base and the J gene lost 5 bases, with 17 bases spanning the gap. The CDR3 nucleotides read TGTGCCAGCAGCTTAGTTGGGGATGTGGTGATTGAGACCCAGTACTTC. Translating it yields CASSLVGDVVIETQYF.

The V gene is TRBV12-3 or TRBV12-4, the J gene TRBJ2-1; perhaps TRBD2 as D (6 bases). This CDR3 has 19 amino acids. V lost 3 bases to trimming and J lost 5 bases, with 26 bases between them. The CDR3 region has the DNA TGTGCCAGCAGTTTGGGCTCTCGGGACTTGATCTTTTTGAACAATGAGCAGTTCTTC. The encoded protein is CASSLGSRDLIFLNNEQFF.

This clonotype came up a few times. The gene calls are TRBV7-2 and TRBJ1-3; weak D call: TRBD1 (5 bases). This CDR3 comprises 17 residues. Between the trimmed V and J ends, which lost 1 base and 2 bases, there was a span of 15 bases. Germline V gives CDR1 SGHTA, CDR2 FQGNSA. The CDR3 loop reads CASSLVGAGGAGNTIYF. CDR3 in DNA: TGTGCCAGCAGCTTAGTCGGGGCCGGCGGGGCTGGAAACACCATATATTTT.

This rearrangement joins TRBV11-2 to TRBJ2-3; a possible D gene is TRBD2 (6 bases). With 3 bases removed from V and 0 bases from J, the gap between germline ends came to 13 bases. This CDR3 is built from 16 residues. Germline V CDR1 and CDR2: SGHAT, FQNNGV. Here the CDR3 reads CASSFNGDSSTDTQYF. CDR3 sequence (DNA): TGTGCCAGCAGCTTTAATGGGGACTCTAGCACAGATACGCAGTATTTT.

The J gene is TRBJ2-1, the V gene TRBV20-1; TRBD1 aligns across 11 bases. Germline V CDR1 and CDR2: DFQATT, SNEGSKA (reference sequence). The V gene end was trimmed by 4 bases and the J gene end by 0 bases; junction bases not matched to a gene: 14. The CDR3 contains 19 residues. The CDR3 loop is CSATRGPGQGGSSYNEQFF. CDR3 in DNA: TGCAGTGCTACCAGGGGACCGGGACAGGGGGGAAGCTCCTACAATGAGCAGTTCTTC.

The CDR3 sequence is CSASGGRAEAFF. The CDR3 DNA is TGCAGTGCGTCAGGGGGAAGGGCTGAAGCTTTCTTT. The rearrangement joins TRBV20-1 to TRBJ1-1, with TRBD1 identical over 7 bases. The length of the CDR3 is 12 residues. CDR1 is DFQATT, CDR2 SNEGSKA, per germline (reference sequence). Trimming took 6 bases from V and 6 from J; bases not matched to a gene: 7.

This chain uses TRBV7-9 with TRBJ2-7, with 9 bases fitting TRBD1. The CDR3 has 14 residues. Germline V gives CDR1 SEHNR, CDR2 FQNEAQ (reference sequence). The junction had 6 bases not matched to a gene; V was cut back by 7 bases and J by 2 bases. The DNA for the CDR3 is TGTGCCAGCACAAGGGACAGGGTAACCTACGAGCAGTACTTC. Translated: CASTRDRVTYEQYF.

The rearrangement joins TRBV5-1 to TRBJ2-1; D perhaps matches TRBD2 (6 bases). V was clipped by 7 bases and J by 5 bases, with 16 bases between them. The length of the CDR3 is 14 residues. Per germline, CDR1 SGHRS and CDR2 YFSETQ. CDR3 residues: CASLSGGANNEQFF. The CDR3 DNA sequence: TGCGCCAGCTTATCGGGCGGGGCGAACAATGAGCAGTTCTTC.

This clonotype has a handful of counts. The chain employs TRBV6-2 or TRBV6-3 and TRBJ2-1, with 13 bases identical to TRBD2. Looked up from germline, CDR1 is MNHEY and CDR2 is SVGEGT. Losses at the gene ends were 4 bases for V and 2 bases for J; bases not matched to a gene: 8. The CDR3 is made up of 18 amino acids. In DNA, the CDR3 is TGTGCCAGCAGTTCACATGGGACTAGCGGGATCCCCTACAATGAGCAGTTCTTC. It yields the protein CASSSHGTSGIPYNEQFF.

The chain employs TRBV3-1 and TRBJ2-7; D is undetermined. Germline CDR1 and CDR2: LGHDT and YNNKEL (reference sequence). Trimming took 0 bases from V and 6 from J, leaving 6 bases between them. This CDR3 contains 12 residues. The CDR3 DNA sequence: TGTGCCAGCAGCCAAGAAAAGGGCGAGCAGTACTTC. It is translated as CASSQEKGEQYF.